The clone carrying this T cell receptor beta chain occurred once. The source of the sample is a study of blood T cell repertoires in COVID-19. Study details: The United States, Italy and Spain supplied acute and convalescent COVID-19 samples. T cells, B-cell-depleted T cells, or PBMCs supplied cDNA or gDNA.

The V gene's germline CDR1 is SGHDT and CDR2 YYEEEE. Trimming removed 3 bases from V and 2 bases from J; junction bases left unmatched: 8. CDR3 length equals 17 residues. Methods used by the authors: It was from reference gene primer amplification that nucleated cell counts were estimated. TCRdb keeps only in-frame clones here, not all; method: immunoSEQ multiplex PCR. D and trimming come from the DNA, and the V and J calls and clone size come from that table. Of 95,000 to 110,000 clones in the sample, around 82% were seen once. The rearrangement uses TRBV5-6 and TRBJ1-3, with 10 bases that match TRBD1. Sequenced material: peripheral blood. The receptor was derived from a human donor in a cohort sampled during active or convalescent COVID-19. CDR3 in DNA: TGTGCCAGCAGCTCACCCGGGACAGGGGAAGCTGGAAACACCATATATTTT. Protein sequence: CASSSPGTGEAGNTIYF.